This is a list of T cell receptor beta chains from one sample in a study of blood T cell repertoires in COVID-19. The assay was immunoSEQ multiplex PCR, and TCRdb's table has in-frame clones only and misses some. In the table there are about 31,000 clones, roughly nine tenths of which are singletons. Material: peripheral blood. All receptors come from a man at least 80 years old with acute or convalescent COVID-19. Both conserved end residues are part of each CDR3. D genes are given only for firm matches. A row's size may be missing; if present it is once, few, many or a size class.

d_gene | abundance | j_gene | v_gene | CDR3nt | CDR3aa
. | . | TRBJ1-5 | TRBV2 | TGTGCCAGCAGTGACCGGAGCCCCAATCAGCCCCAGCATTTT | CASSDRSPNQPQHF
TRBD1 | . | TRBJ1-2 | TRBV5-1 | TGCGCCAGCAGCTTGGAGGGACGGGACAGGGTTGATGGCTACACCTTC | CASSLEGRDRVDGYTF
. | few | TRBJ1-4 | TRBV9 | TGTGCCAGCAGCGTAGGTGTGGGGCGCGGAGCTAATGAAAAACTGTTTTTT | CASSVGVGRGANEKLFF
. | . | TRBJ1-1 | TRBV30 | TGTGCCTGGAGCGTCTCAGTGAACACTGAAGCTTTCTTT | CAWSVSVNTEAFF
. | . | TRBJ2-3 | TRBV9 | TGTGCCAGCAGCGCCTTGGGGGCTCAAACAGATACGCAGTATTTT | CASSALGAQTDTQYF
. | . | TRBJ2-2 | TRBV2 | TGTGCCAGCAGTAGCATCCTCGTCGGGGAGCTGTTTTTT | CASSSILVGELFF
TRBD1 | . | TRBJ2-4 | TRBV19 | TGTGCCAGTAGTATAGGTGATACCGGGACAGGTAACATTCAGTACTTC | CASSIGDTGTGNIQYF
. | . | TRBJ1-6 | TRBV9 | TGTGCCAGCAGTGAGACAGCTAATTCACCCCTCCACTTT | CASSETANSPLHF
. | once | TRBJ1-1 | TRBV6-4 | TGTGCCAGCAGTGAACCAGGGGTCACCACTGAAGCTTTCTTT | CASSEPGVTTEAFF
. | . | TRBJ1-5 | TRBV4-2 | TGTGCCAGCAGCTCTAGGTCAGGGGATAGCAATCAGCCCCAGCATTTT | CASSSRSGDSNQPQHF
. | once | TRBJ2-7 | TRBV10-3 | TGTGCCATCAGTGACATACCGGGACAAGAATACGAGCAGTACTTC | CAISDIPGQEYEQYF
. | . | TRBJ1-1 | TRBV7-9 | TGTGCCAGCAGCCCACCCTCTACGTCTGAAGCTTTCTTT | CASSPPSTSEAFF
TRBD2 | . | TRBJ2-3 | TRBV19 | TGTGCCAGTACCGGCGGGACTAGCGGGTCGTCTACCCCTAGCACAGATACGCAGTATTTT | CASTGGTSGSSTPSTDTQYF
TRBD1 | few | TRBJ1-5 | TRBV4-1 | TGCGCCAGCAGCCAAGAGCTAACAGGGGGCTTGGGTCAGCCCCAGCATTTT | CASSQELTGGLGQPQHF
. | . | TRBJ2-1 | TRBV6-5 | TGTGCCAGCAGGAGGACAGCCTCCTACAATGAGCAGTTCTTC | CASRRTASYNEQFF
TRBD1 | . | TRBJ1-6 | TRBV29-1 | TGCAGCGCTCAAGAAGGGGGGACAGGGAATTCACCCCTCCACTTT | CSAQEGGTGNSPLHF
. | . | TRBJ1-4 | TRBV28 | TGTGCCAGCAGTTTCTGGCAGACGGGTGACTTTGAAAAACTGTTTTTT | CASSFWQTGDFEKLFF
TRBD1 | . | TRBJ1-2 | TRBV6-5 | TGTGCCAGCAGCCTTACCAGGGGACAGAACTATGGCTACACCTTC | CASSLTRGQNYGYTF
TRBD1 | few | TRBJ1-6 | TRBV27 | TGTGCCAGCAGAAGACAGGGAGGTAATTCACCCCTCCACTTT | CASRRQGGNSPLHF
TRBD2 | . | TRBJ2-3 | TRBV6-5 | TGTGCCAGCAGTTACCCCACGGGTAGCGGGGGTAATACGCAGTATTTT | CASSYPTGSGGNTQYF
. | . | TRBJ1-2 | TRBV7-8 | TGTGCCAGCAGCCCCTTCCGGTATGGCTACACCTTC | CASSPFRYGYTF
. | few | TRBJ1-2 | TRBV5-4 | TGTGCCAGCAGCTTGGACAGCCGCTATGGCTACACCTTC | CASSLDSRYGYTF
TRBD1 | . | TRBJ2-3 | TRBV19 | TGTGCCAGTAGAGACAGGGGGCACGCAGATACGCAGTATTTT | CASRDRGHADTQYF
. | few | TRBJ1-1 | TRBV3-1/TRBV3-2 | TGTGCCAGCACCAGGGAGGACACTGAAGCTTTCTTT | CASTREDTEAFF
. | . | TRBJ1-2 | TRBV6-5 | TGTGCCAGCACCACCGACAGGCCTTCGGCGGGCTACACCTTC | CASTTDRPSAGYTF
. | . | TRBJ1-3 | TRBV5-6 | TGTGCCAGCAGCCCCCGGACACGGCGCTCTGGAAACACCATATATTTT | CASSPRTRRSGNTIYF
TRBD1 | once | TRBJ1-2 | TRBV2 | TGTGCCAGCAGTCGACTAAGGGGGCCCTATGGCTACACCTTC | CASSRLRGPYGYTF
. | . | TRBJ1-1 | TRBV18 | TGTGCCAGCTCACCGGACGGCAGGGGATCAGAAGCTTTCTTT | CASSPDGRGSEAFF